Given below is one T cell receptor (beta chain) in context. Its antigen remains undetermined. No qualities accompany the bases; no much larger clone lies one base away. In Seattle, one collaborating source enrolled patients while the infection was active and tracked those patients longitudinally over the course of disease. Collaborating institutions collected whole blood in K2EDTA tubes following their own protocols. For TCRbeta analysis, collaborators shipped samples in one of three forms: frozen whole blood, isolated PBMCs, or DNA extracted from either of those sample types. The CDR3 runs 13 amino acids, cysteine and phenylalanine included. Only the CDR3 portion is preserved as DNA: 39 bases, with reading frame beginning at the first base. CDR1 and CDR2 (KGHSH, LQKENI) derive from the germline V gene. V loses 4 bases of germline sequence and J loses 6 bases, and the interval between the two ends is 12 bases.

TCRbeta CDR3 regions were amplified from genomic DNA using the immunoSEQ Assay, a bias-controlled multiplex PCR. In the authors' own workflow: The number of nucleated cells in each sample was estimated from the amplification of reference gene primers within the assay. To quantify the absolute abundance of each unique TCRbeta CDR3 rearrangement, sequence reads were collapsed and filtered. For each sample, productive Simpson clonality was calculated as the square root of Simpson's diversity index across productive rearrangements. TCRdb took over this immuneACCESS table, retaining in-frame rearrangements with V and J assigned. Such tables are incomplete; in checked studies, under half of the missing clones stem from an unresolved V gene, and the remainder is unexplained. Clone size and V and J calls were adopted from that table, with D and trimming inferred from the DNA. The sample table holds fewer than 250,000 clones, of which 86% were seen once. More than 9% of the sample rests with the top ten.

This sample was taken from a study of blood T cell repertoires in COVID-19 (dated by TCRdb to the early 2020s). General notes on the study: Samples covering the acute and convalescent phases of COVID-19 were provided by collaborators in the United States, Italy and Spain. The material from the prospective study consisted of cDNA or gDNA derived from T cells, B-cell-depleted T cells, or PBMCs. Deeply sampled blood TCRbeta repertoires from subjects exposed to, actively infected with, or recovered from COVID-19 were included in the dataset. The repertoires were made available in a free public database intended to serve as a resource for research on the immune response to SARS-CoV-2. Samples came from the ongoing ImmuneRACE study (first 160 participants) plus 1,254 subjects from 6 global collaborators. Sample metadata almost always included a de-identified subject ID, COVID-19 status, age in years and sex. Where HLA class I and class II types were available, the types were taken from metadata supplied by the sample provider, not from assay-based typing.

Findings and caveats that apply to the study as a whole: The amount of clinical and demographic metadata varied by source and participant and was provided uncurated.

The chain is assembled from TRBV18 and TRBJ1-1; matching of 6 bases hints at TRBD1 as the D gene. Sequenced sample: peripheral blood. The TCR originated in a man aged 45-60 years with COVID-19, enrolled during active disease. The CDR3 region: CASSLDRTAEAFF. The DNA sequence is as follows: TGTGCCAGCTCACTAGACAGGACCGCTGAAGCTTTCTTT.